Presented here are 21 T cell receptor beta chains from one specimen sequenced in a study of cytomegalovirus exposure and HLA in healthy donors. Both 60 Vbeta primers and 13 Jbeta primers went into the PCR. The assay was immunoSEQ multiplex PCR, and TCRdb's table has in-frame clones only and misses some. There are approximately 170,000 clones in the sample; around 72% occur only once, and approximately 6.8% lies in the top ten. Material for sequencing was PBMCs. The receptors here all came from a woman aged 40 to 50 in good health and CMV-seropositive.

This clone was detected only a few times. The CDR3 is CASSPGTLGRESNQPQHF. DNA of the CDR3: TGTGCCAGCAGCCCAGGAACCCTCGGACGGGAGAGCAATCAGCCCCAGCATTTT. This sequence joins TRBV7-8 and TRBJ1-5, with unresolved D. The CDR3 spans 18 residues. CDR1 and CDR2 (germline): SGHVS, FQNEAQ. Trimming pared 5 bases from V and 1 base from J, leaving 21 bases between.

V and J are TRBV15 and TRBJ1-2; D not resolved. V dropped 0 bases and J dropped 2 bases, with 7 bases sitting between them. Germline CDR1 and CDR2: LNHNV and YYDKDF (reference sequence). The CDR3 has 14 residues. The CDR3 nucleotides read TGTGCCACCAGCAGAGATCGACTCAACTATGGCTACACCTTC. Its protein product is CATSRDRLNYGYTF.

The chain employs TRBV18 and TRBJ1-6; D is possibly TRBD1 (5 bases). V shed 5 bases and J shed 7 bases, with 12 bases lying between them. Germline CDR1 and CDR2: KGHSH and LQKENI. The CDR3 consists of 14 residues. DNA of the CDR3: TGTGCCAGCTCAGCGGGGCAAAGGAATTCACCCCTCCACTTT. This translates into CASSAGQRNSPLHF.

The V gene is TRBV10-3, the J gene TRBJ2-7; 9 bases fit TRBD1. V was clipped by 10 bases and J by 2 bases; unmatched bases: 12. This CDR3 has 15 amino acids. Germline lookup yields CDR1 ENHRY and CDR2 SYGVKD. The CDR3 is CANGGPGQGPYEQYF. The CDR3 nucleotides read TGTGCCAACGGGGGACCGGGACAGGGCCCCTACGAGCAGTACTTC.

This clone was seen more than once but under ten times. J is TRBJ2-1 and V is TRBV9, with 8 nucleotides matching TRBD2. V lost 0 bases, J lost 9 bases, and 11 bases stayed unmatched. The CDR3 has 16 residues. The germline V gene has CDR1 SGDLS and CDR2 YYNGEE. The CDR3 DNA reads TGTGCCAGCAGCGTAGCCACTAGCGGTACTCGCGGTGAGCAGTTCTTC. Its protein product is CASSVATSGTRGEQFF.

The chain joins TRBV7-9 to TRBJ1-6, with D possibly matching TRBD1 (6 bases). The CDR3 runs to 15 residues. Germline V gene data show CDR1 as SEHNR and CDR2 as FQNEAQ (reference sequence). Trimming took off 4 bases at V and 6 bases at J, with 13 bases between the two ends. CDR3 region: CASSYLQGPNSPLHF. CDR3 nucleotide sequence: TGTGCCAGCAGCTACCTGCAGGGGCCTAATTCACCCCTCCACTTT.

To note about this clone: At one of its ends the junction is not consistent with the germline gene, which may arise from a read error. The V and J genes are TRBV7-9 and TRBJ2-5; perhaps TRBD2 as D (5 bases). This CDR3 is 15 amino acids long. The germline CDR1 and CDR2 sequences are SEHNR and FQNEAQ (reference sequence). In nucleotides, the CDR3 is TGTTCCAGCAGCTTAGTCAGGCTAGCCCAAGAGACCCAGTACTTC. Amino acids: CSSSLVRLAQETQYF.

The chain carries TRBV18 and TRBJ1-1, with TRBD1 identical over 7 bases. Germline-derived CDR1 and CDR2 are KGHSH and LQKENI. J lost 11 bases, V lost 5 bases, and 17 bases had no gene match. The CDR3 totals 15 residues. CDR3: CASSSDRSTGFIAFF. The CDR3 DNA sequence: TGTGCCAGCTCATCGGACAGGTCAACTGGTTTTATCGCTTTCTTT.

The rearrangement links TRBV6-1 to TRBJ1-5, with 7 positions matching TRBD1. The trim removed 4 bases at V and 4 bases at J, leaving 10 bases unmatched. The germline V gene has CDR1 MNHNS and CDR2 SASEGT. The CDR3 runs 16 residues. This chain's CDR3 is CASSGAPTGSNQPQHF. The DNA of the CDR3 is TGTGCCAGCAGTGGCGCCCCGACAGGGAGTAATCAGCCCCAGCATTTT.

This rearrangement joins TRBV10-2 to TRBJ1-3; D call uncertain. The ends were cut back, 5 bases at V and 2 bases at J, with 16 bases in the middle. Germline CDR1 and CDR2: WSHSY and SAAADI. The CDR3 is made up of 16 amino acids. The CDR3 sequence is CASSSTEEGTGNTIYF. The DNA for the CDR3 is TGCGCCAGCAGTTCAACTGAGGAGGGTACTGGAAACACCATATATTTT.

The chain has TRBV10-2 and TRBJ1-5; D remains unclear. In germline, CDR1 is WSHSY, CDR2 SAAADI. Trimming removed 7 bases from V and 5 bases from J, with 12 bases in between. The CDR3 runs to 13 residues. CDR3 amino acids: CASTETPHQPQHF. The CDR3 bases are TGCGCCAGCACGGAGACTCCCCATCAGCCCCAGCATTTT.

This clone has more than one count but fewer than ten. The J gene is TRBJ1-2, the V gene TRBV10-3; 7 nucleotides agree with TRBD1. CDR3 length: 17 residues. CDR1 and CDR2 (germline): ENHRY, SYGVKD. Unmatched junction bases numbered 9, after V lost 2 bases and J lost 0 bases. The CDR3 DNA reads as TGTGCCATCAGTGAGCGGGCAGGGGGAAATGCTAACTATGGCTACACCTTC. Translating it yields CAISERAGGNANYGYTF.

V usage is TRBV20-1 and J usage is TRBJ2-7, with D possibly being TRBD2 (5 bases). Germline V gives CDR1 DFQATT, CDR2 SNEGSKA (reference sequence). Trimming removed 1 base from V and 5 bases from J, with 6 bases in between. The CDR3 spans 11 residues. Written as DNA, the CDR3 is TGCAGTGCTAGAGGGGGAGACGAGCAGTACTTC. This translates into CSARGGDEQYF.

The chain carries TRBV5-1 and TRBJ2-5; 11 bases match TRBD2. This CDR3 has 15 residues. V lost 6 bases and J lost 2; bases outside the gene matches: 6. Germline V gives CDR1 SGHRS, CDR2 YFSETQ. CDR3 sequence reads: CASTLTSGTQETQYF. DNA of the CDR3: TGCGCCAGCACCCTGACTAGCGGGACTCAAGAGACCCAGTACTTC.

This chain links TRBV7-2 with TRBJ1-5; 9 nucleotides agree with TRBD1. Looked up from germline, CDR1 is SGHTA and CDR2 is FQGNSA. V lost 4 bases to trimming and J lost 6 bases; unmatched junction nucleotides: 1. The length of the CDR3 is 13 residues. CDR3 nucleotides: TGTGCCAGCAGCTGGACAGGGGTTCAGCCCCAGCATTTT. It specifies CASSWTGVQPQHF.

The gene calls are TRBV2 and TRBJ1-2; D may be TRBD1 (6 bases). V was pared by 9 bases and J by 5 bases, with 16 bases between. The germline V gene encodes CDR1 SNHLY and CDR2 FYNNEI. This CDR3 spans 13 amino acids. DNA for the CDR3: TGTGCCAGTCGGACAGACCTGGGGTATGGCTACACCTTC. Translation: CASRTDLGYGYTF.

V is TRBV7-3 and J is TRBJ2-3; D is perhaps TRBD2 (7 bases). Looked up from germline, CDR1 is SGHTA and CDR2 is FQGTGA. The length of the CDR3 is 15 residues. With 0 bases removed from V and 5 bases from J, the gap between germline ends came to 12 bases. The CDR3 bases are TGTGCCAGCAGCTTAACGGGCGGGGGCGGAGATACGCAGTATTTT. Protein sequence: CASSLTGGGGDTQYF.

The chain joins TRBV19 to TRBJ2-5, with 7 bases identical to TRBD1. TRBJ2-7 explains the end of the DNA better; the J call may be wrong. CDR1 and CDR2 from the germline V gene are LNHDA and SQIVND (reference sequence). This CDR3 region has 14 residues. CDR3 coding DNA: TGTGCCAGTAGCAAAACGGGACAGCCCTACGAGCAGTACTTC. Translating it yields CASSKTGQPYEQYF.

The CDR3 protein is CASSLAKNTEAFF. CDR3 nucleotides: TGCGCCAGCAGCTTGGCTAAGAACACTGAAGCTTTCTTT. The chain couples TRBV5-1 to TRBJ1-1; D gene ambiguous. Germline V gene data show CDR1 as SGHRS and CDR2 as YFSETQ. CDR3 length: 13 residues. The V gene lost 0 bases and the J gene lost 1 base, with 4 bases spanning the gap.

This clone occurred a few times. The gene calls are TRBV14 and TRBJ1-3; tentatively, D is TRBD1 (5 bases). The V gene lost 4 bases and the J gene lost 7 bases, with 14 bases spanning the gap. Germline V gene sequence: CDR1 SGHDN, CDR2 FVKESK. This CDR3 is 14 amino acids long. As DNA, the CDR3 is TGTGCCAGCAGCCCTCGGGACTGGAGGAACACCATATATTTT. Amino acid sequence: CASSPRDWRNTIYF.

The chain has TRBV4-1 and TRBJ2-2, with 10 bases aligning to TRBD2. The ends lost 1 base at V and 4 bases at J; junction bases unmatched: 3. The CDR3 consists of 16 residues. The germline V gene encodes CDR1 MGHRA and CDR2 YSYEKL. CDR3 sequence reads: CASSQVLAGSTGELFF. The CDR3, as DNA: TGCGCCAGCAGCCAAGTACTAGCGGGGAGCACCGGGGAGCTGTTTTTT.